These T cell receptor beta chains were read from a single sample in a study of T cells in Graves' hyperthyroidism and ophthalmopathy. One entry per CDR3 protein, called by TCRdb with MiXCR from the multiplex PCR reads. The sample holds 500,000 to 650,000 distinct CDR3 sequences; approximately 49% are singletons and the top ten take about 40%. Sample: peripheral blood or thyroid tissue (not recorded which). The origin of the receptors is an adult woman with Graves' disease, either hyperthyroidism or ophthalmopathy (not recorded which). Both conserved end residues are part of each CDR3. A D gene is named only where the DNA matches it firmly. Some rows mark clone size as missing; the rest say once, few, many or name a class of expanded clone.

J: TRBJ1-2; size: -; D: TRBD1; V: TRBV20-1; CDR3: CSARQGARGYTF; DNA: TGCAGTGCTAGACAGGGGGCAAGGGGCTACACCTTC
J: TRBJ1-3; size: -; D: -; V: TRBV10-2; CDR3: CASSEMGFGNTIYF; DNA: TGCGCCAGCAGTGAGATGGGGTTTGGAAACACCATATATTTT
J: TRBJ1-4; size: -; D: TRBD1; V: TRBV4-3; CDR3: CASSQDPQGIGEKLFF; DNA: TGCGCCAGCAGCCAAGATCCACAGGGGATTGGTGAAAAACTGTTTTTT
J: TRBJ2-3; size: few; D: -; V: TRBV29-1; CDR3: CSVVRETDTQYF; DNA: TGCAGCGTTGTTCGGGAGACAGATACGCAGTATTTT
J: TRBJ1-4; size: -; D: TRBD1; V: TRBV10-3; CDR3: CAISETTGVGNEKLFF; DNA: TGTGCCATCAGTGAGACGACAGGGGTTGGTAATGAAAAACTGTTTTTT
J: TRBJ2-3; size: few; D: -; V: TRBV6-6; CDR3: CASSYSSLVAADTQYF; DNA: TGTGCCAGCAGTTACTCGAGCCTAGTGGCGGCAGATACGCAGTATTTT
J: TRBJ1-6; size: many; D: -; V: TRBV25-1; CDR3: CASSEYAGRGSPLHF; DNA: TGTGCCAGCAGTGAATATGCAGGGCGGGGTTCACCCCTCCACTTT
J: TRBJ1-1; size: -; D: -; V: TRBV5-1; CDR3: CASSMKENTEAFF; DNA: TGCGCCAGCAGCATGAAGGAAAACACTGAAGCTTTCTTT
J: TRBJ2-2; size: -; D: TRBD1; V: TRBV24-1; CDR3: CATSGQGNTGELFF; DNA: TGTGCCACCAGTGGACAGGGGAACACCGGGGAGCTGTTTTTT
J: TRBJ2-2; size: many; D: -; V: TRBV10-3; CDR3: CAIRQQGRDTGELFF; DNA: TGTGCCATCAGGCAACAGGGGAGGGACACCGGGGAGCTGTTTTTT
J: TRBJ1-5; size: many; D: TRBD1; V: TRBV12-3/TRBV12-4; CDR3: CASSFPGQGDQPQHF; DNA: TGTGCCAGCAGTTTTCCCGGACAGGGAGATCAGCCCCAGCATTTT
J: TRBJ1-1; size: many; D: -; V: TRBV5-5; CDR3: CASSLRGGDTEAFF; DNA: TGTGCCAGCAGCTTGAGGGGGGGGGACACTGAAGCTTTCTTT
J: TRBJ2-1; size: -; D: -; V: TRBV2; CDR3: CASSESPRQGLYNEQFF; DNA: TGTGCCAGCAGTGAATCCCCTAGACAGGGACTATACAATGAGCAGTTCTTC
J: TRBJ1-1; size: few; D: TRBD1; V: TRBV9; CDR3: CASSPSTGPNTEAFF; DNA: TGTGCCAGCAGCCCGTCGACAGGGCCGAACACTGAAGCTTTCTTT
J: TRBJ1-1; size: many; D: -; V: TRBV10-3; CDR3: CAISAQGSNTEAFF; DNA: TGTGCCATCAGTGCACAGGGATCGAACACTGAAGCTTTCTTT
J: TRBJ2-5; size: -; D: TRBD2; V: TRBV7-9; CDR3: CATKRAGAETQYF; DNA: TGTGCGACGAAAAGGGCGGGAGCAGAGACCCAGTACTTC
J: TRBJ2-5; size: -; D: -; V: TRBV2; CDR3: CASRRAGGLGETQYF; DNA: TGTGCCAGCAGGCGAGCAGGGGGGCTGGGAGAGACCCAGTACTTC
J: TRBJ2-2; size: many; D: TRBD2; V: TRBV20-1; CDR3: CSARPSGRRGTGELFF; DNA: TGCAGTGCTAGGCCTAGCGGGAGGCGTGGGACCGGGGAGCTGTTTTTT
J: TRBJ2-5; size: -; D: -; V: TRBV4-3; CDR3: CASSQETGETQYF; DNA: TGCGCCAGCAGCCAAGAGACCGGAGAGACCCAGTACTTC
J: TRBJ2-7; size: many; D: TRBD1; V: TRBV7-2; CDR3: CASSTQGVSDWSEQYF; DNA: TGTGCCAGCAGCACTCAGGGGGTTAGTGACTGGTCCGAGCAGTACTTC
J: TRBJ2-7; size: -; D: TRBD2; V: TRBV6-2/TRBV6-3; CDR3: CASRPASGFYYEQYF; DNA: TGTGCCAGCAGACCGGCTAGCGGATTTTACTACGAGCAGTACTTC
J: TRBJ1-2; size: many; D: -; V: TRBV2; CDR3: CASRLDRSSYGYTF; DNA: TGTGCCAGCAGACTGGACAGATCTTCCTATGGCTACACCTTC
J: TRBJ1-2; size: many; D: -; V: TRBV30; CDR3: CAWSVEANYGYTF; DNA: TGTGCCTGGAGTGTGGAAGCTAACTATGGCTACACCTTC
J: TRBJ2-5; size: many; D: TRBD1; V: TRBV4-3; CDR3: CASSQGIDRGGETQYF; DNA: TGCGCCAGCAGCCAGGGCATTGACAGGGGGGGAGAGACCCAGTACTTC
J: TRBJ2-1; size: -; D: -; V: TRBV7-9; CDR3: CASSLRGEPYNEQFF; DNA: TGTGCCAGCAGCTTAAGGGGGGAGCCTTACAATGAGCAGTTCTTC
J: TRBJ1-4; size: -; D: -; V: TRBV29-1; CDR3: CSVEGGLGEKLFF; DNA: TGCAGCGTTGAAGGGGGGCTGGGGGAAAAACTGTTTTTT
J: TRBJ1-1; size: once; D: -; V: TRBV7-4; CDR3: CASPDPNTEAFF; DNA: TGTGCCAGCCCGGACCCGAACACTGAAGCTTTCTTT
J: TRBJ2-7; size: many; D: -; V: TRBV19; CDR3: CASSIDRGSYEQYF; DNA: TGTGCCAGTAGTATAGATCGGGGGAGTTACGAGCAGTACTTC
J: TRBJ1-6; size: -; D: TRBD1; V: TRBV2; CDR3: CASRLGQALGSPLHF; DNA: TGTGCCAGCAGGTTGGGACAGGCCCTCGGTTCACCCCTCCACTTT
J: TRBJ1-2; size: many; D: -; V: TRBV20-1; CDR3: CSAGRSYGYTF; DNA: TGCAGTGCTGGACGGAGCTATGGCTACACCTTC
J: TRBJ1-6; size: few; D: -; V: TRBV9; CDR3: CASSERQNNSPLHF; DNA: TGCGCCAGCAGTGAGCGGCAGAATAATTCACCCCTCCACTTT
J: TRBJ2-7; size: many; D: -; V: TRBV2; CDR3: CASRAGRLEYEQYF; DNA: TGTGCCAGCAGGGCGGGAAGATTGGAATACGAGCAGTACTTC
J: TRBJ1-5; size: many; D: -; V: TRBV6-1; CDR3: CASSVSSNQPQHF; DNA: TGTGCCAGCAGTGTTTCGAGCAATCAGCCCCAGCATTTT
J: TRBJ1-1; size: -; D: -; V: TRBV7-2; CDR3: CASRSTGHTEAFF; DNA: TGTGCCAGCAGGTCTACCGGACACACTGAAGCTTTCTTT
J: TRBJ2-7; size: few; D: -; V: TRBV20-1; CDR3: CSAGPAYEQYF; DNA: TGCAGTGCTGGACCAGCCTACGAGCAGTACTTC